The text below deals with one TCR beta chain. Antigen: not known. V shed 4 bases, J shed 9 bases, and the junction held 4 bases outside the gene matches. CDR3 length equals 14 residues. TCRdb processed the RT-PCR reads anew with MiXCR; each CDR3 protein has one entry. The repertoire holds around 760,000 distinct CDR3 sequences, with around 14% as singletons. The data were obtained in a study of response to subunit inactivated influenza vaccine. Study-level results: It was the authors' suggestion that each seasonal influenza vaccination recruits few new T cells.

The sequence was obtained from a man aged 45-60 years who received an inactivated influenza vaccine. The chain carries TRBV12-3 or TRBV12-4 and TRBJ2-1; 12 nucleotides line up with TRBD2. This specimen consisted of PBMCs from blood, obtained around two weeks before vaccination. The CDR3 DNA reads TGTGCCAGCAGTTATGCTAGCGGGGGGGGTGAGCAGTTCTTC. Translating gives CASSYASGGGEQFF.